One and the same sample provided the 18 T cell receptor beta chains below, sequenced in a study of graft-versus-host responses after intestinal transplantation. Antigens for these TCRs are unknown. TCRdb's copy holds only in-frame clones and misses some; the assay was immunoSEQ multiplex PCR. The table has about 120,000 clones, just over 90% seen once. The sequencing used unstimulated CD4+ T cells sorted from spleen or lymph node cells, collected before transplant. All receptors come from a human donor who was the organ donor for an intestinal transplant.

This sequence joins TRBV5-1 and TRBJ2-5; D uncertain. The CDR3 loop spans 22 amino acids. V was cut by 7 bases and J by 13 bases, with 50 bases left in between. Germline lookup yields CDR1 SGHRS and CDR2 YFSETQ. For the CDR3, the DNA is TGCGCCAGCTTACACCGAGTCGCCCCCGGAAGGGCCGCACACCGTAAAGAGGTTGTCCGGTACTTC. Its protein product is CASLHRVAPGRAAHRKEVVRYF.

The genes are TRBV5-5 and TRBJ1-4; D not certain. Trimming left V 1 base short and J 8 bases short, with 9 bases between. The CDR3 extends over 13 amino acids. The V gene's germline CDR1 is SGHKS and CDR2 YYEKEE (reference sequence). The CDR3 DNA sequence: TGTGCCAGCAGCTTGTTTTATAGGGAAAAACTGTTTTTT. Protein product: CASSLFYREKLFF.

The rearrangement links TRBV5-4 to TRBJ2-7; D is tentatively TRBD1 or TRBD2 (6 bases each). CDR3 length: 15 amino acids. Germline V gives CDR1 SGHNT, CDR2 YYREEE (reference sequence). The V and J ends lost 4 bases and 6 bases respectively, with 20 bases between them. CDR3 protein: CASSTPTGASGEQYF. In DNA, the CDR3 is TGTGCCAGCAGCACACCCACGGGGGCTTCGGGCGAGCAGTACTTC.

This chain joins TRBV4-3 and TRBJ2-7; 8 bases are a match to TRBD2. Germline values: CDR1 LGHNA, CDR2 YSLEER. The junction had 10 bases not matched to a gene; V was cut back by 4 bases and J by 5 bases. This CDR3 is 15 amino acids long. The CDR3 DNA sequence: TGCGCCAGCAGCCCCCCCCAGCGGGAGATCGACGAGCAGTACTTC. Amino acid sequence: CASSPPQREIDEQYF.

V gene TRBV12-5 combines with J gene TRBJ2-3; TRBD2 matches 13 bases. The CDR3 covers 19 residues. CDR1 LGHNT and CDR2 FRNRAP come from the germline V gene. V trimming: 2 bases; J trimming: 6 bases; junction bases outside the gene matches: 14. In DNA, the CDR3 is TGTGCTAGTGGTTTGCCGCCGACAGCACTAGCGGGAGGGCTTGATACGCAGTATTTT. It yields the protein CASGLPPTALAGGLDTQYF.

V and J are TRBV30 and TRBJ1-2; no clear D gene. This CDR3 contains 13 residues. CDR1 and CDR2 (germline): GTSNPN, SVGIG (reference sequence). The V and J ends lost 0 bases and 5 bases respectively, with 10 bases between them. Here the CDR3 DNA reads TGTGCCTGGAGTGTACGGGCAAGTTATGGCTACACCTTC. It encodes CAWSVRASYGYTF.

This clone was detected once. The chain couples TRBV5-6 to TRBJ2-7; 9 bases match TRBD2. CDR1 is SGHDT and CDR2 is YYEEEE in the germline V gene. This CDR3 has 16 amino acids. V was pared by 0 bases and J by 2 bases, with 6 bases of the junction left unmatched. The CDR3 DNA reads TGTGCCAGCAGCTTGGTCGTGGCGGGAGGGACCTACGAGCAGTACTTC. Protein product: CASSLVVAGGTYEQYF.

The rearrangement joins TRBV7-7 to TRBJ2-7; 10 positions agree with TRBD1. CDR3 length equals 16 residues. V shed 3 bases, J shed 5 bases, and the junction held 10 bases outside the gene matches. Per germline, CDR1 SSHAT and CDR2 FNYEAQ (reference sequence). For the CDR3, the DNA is TGTGCCAGCAGCTTCAAACTGGACAGGGGGGCGGACGAGCAGTACTTC. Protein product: CASSFKLDRGADEQYF.

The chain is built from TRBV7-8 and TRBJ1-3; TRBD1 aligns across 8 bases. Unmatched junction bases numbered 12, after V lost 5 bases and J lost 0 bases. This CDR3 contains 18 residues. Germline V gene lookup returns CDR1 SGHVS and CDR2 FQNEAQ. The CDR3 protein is CASSGILWDRTSGNTIYF. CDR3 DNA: TGTGCCAGCAGCGGAATCCTATGGGACAGGACCTCTGGAAACACCATATATTTT.

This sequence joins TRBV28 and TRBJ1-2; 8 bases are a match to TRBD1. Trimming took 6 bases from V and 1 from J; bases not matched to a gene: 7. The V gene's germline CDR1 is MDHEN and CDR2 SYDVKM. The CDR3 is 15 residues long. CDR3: CASSLTQGGNYGYTF. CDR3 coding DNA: TGTGCCAGCAGCCTAACACAGGGGGGTAACTATGGCTACACCTTC.

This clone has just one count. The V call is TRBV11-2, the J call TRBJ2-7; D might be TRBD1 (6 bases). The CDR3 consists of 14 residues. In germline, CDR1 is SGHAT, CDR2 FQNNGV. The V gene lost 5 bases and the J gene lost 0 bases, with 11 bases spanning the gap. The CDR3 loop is CASSTRTVSYEQYF. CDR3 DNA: TGTGCCAGCAGCACCCGGACAGTCTCCTACGAGCAGTACTTC. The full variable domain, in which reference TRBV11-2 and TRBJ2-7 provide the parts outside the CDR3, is EAGVAQSPRYKIIEKRQSVAFWCNPISGHATLYWYQQILGQGPKLLIQFQNNGVVDDSQLPKDRFSAERLKGVDSTLKIQPAKLEDSAVYLCASSTRTVSYEQYFGPGTRLTVT.

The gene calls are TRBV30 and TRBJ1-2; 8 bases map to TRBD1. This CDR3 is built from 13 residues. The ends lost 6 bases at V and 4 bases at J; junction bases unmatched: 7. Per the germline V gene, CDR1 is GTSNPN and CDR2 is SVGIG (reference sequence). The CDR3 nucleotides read TGTGCCTGCCTCCGCGGACAGGGCTATGGCTACACCTTC. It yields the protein CACLRGQGYGYTF.

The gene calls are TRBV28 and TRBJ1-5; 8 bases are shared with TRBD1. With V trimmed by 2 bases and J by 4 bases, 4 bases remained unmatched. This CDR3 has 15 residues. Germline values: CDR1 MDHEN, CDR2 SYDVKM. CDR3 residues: CASSLEDRVNQPQHF. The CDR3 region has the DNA TGTGCCAGCAGTTTAGAGGACAGGGTGAATCAGCCCCAGCATTTT. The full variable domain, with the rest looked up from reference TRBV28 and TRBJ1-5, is DVKVTQSSRYLVKRTGEKVFLECVQDMDHENMFWYRQDPGLGLRLIYFSYDVKMKEKGDIPEGYSVSREKKERFSLILESASTNQTSMYLCASSLEDRVNQPQHFGDGTRLSIL.

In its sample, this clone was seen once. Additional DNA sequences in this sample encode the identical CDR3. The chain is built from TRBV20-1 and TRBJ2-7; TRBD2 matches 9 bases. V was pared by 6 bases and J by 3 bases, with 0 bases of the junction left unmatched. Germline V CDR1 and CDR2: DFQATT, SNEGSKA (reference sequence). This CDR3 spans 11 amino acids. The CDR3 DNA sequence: TGCAGTGCGCGGGGGGGCTACGAGCAGTACTTC. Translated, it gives CSARGGYEQYF.

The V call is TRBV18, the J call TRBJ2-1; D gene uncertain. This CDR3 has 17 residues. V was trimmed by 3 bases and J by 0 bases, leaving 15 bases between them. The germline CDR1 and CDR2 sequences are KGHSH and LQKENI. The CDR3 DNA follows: TGTGCCAGCTCACCCGATGGATTGCCAATCTCCTACAATGAGCAGTTCTTC. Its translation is CASSPDGLPISYNEQFF.

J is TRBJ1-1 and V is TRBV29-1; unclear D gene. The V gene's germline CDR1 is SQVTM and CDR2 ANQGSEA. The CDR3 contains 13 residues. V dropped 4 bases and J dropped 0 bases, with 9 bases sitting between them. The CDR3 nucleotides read TGCAGCGTTGTACAGCGAATGAACACTGAAGCTTTCTTT. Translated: CSVVQRMNTEAFF.

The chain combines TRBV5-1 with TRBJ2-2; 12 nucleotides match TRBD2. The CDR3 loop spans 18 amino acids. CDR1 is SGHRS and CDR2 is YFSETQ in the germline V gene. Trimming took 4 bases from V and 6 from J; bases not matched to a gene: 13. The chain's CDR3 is CASSPGLAGLKVSGELFF. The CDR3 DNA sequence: TGCGCCAGCAGCCCCGGACTAGCGGGACTCAAAGTATCCGGGGAGCTGTTTTTT. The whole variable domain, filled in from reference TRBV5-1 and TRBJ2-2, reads KAGVTQTPRYLIKTRGQQVTLSCSPISGHRSVSWYQQTPGQGLQFLFEYFSETQRNKGNFPGRFSGRQFSNSRSEMNVSTLELGDSALYLCASSPGLAGLKVSGELFFGEGSRLTVL.

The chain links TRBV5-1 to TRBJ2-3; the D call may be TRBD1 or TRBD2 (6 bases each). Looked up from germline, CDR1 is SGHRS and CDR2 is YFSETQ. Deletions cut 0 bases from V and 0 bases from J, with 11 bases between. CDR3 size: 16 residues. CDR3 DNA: TGCGCCAGCAGCTTGGAAGGGGGGTTTAGCACAGATACGCAGTATTTT. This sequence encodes CASSLEGGFSTDTQYF.